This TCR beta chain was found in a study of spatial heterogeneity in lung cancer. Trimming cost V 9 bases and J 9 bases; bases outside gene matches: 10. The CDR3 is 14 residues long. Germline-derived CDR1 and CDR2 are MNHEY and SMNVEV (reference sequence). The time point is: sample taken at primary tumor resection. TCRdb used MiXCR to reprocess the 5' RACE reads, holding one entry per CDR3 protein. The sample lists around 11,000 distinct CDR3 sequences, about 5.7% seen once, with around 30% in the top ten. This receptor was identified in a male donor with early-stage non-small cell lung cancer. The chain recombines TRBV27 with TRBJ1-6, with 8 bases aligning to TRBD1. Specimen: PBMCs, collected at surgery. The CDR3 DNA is TGTGCCAGTTCAGGGGGCAGGATATCTTCACCCCTCCACTTT. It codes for CASSGGRISSPLHF.